The present entry profiles one T cell receptor beta chain with its context. Its antigen remains unknown. The record originates from a study of cytotoxic CD8 clonotypes in ibrutinib-treated CLL. Across the study: Roughly 10 relapsed/refractory, approximately 15 treatment-naive; 17 IGHV unmutated. Mean yields were around 260,000 productive templates and some 90,000 productive rearrangements per sample.

Repertoires were generated with immunoSEQ multiplex PCR, while TCRdb's copy carries only in-frame clones and drops some. The sample carries around 140,000 clones, 70% to 80% recorded once. Overall study findings and caveats: Patients showed higher baseline clonality than age-matched healthy donors, and it tracked circulating CD8+ T-cell counts. Ibrutinib response saw clonality rise, and progression saw it return toward baseline.

The CDR3 loop spans 13 amino acids. Trimming took off 2 bases at V and 6 bases at J, with 5 bases between the two ends. Per the germline V gene, CDR1 is SGHTA and CDR2 is FQGNSA. The rearrangement uses TRBV7-2 and TRBJ1-6; D is ambiguous. This material consisted of PBMCs, taken after 24 months of ibrutinib treatment. The TCR originated in a human donor with chronic lymphocytic leukemia. DNA of the CDR3: TGTGCCAGCAGCTTATGGGGTAATTCACCCCTCCACTTT. It translates to CASSLWGNSPLHF.